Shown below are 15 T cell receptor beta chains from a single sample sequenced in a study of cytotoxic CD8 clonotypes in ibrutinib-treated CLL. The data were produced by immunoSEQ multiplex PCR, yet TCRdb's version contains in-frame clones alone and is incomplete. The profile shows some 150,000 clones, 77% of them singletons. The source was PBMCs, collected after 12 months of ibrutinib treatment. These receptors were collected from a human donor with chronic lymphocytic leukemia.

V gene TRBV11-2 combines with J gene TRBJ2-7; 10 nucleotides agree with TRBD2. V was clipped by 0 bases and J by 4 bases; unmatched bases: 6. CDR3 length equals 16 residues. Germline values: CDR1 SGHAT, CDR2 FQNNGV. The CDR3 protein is CASSLDGTSVYYEQYF. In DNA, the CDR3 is TGTGCCAGCAGCTTAGATGGGACTAGCGTATATTACGAGCAGTACTTC.

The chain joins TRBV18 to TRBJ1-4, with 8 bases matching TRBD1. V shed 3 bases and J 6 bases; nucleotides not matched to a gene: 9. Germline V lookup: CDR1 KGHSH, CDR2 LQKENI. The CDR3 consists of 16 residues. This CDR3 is CASSPQEDRGDEKLFF. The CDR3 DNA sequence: TGTGCCAGCTCACCCCAAGAAGACAGGGGCGATGAAAAACTGTTTTTT.

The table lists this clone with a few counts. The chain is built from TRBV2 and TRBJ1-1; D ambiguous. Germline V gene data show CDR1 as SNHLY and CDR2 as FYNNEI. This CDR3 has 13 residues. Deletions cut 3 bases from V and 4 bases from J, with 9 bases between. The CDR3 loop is CASSEGIRTEAFF. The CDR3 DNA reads TGTGCCAGCAGTGAGGGAATCCGCACTGAAGCTTTCTTT.

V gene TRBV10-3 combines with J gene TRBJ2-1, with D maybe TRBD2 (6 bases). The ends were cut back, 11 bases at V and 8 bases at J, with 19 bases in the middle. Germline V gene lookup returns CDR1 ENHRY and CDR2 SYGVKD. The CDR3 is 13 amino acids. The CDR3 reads CALGRVGGYEQFF. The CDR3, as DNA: TGTGCCTTAGGGAGAGTCGGAGGGTATGAGCAGTTCTTC.

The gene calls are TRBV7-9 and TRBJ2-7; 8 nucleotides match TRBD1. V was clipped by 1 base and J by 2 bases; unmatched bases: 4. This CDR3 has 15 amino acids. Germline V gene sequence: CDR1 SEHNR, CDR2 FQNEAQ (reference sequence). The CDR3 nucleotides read TGTGCCAGCAGCTTAGTCAGGGGGCAAACCTACGAGCAGTACTTC. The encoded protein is CASSLVRGQTYEQYF.

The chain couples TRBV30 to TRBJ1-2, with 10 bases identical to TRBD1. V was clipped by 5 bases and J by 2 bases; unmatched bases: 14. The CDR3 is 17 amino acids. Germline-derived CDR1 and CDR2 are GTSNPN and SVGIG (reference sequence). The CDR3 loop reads CAWAGVISGQGNYGYTF. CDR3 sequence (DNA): TGTGCCTGGGCAGGCGTAATATCGGGACAGGGGAACTATGGCTACACCTTC.

CDR3 DNA sequence: TGTGCCAGCAGCATAAGCGGGAGTACCTACAATGAGCAGTTCTTC. It translates to CASSISGSTYNEQFF. This rearrangement joins TRBV7-8 to TRBJ2-1, with 8 bases aligning to TRBD2. Germline V gives CDR1 SGHVS, CDR2 FQNEAQ. The J segment lost 2 bases and the V segment lost 5 bases, leaving 5 bases of the junction unmatched. This CDR3 region has 15 residues. The whole variable domain, remainder taken from reference TRBV7-8 and TRBJ2-1, is GAGVSQSPRYKVAKRGQDVALRCDPISGHVSLFWYQQALGQGPEFLTYFQNEAQLDKSGLPSDRFFAERPEGSVSTLKIQRTQQEDSAVYLCASSISGSTYNEQFFGPGTRLTVL.

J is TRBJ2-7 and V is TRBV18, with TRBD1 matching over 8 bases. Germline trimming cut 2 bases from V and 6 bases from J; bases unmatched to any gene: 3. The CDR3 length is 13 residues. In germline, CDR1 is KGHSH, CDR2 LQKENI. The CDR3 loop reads CASSPKDRGEQYF. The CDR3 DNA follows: TGTGCCAGCTCACCAAAAGACAGGGGCGAGCAGTACTTC.

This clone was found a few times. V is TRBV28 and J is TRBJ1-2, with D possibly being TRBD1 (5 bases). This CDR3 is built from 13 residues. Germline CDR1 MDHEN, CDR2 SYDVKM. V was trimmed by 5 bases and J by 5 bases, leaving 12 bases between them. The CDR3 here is CASSRGAGYGYTF. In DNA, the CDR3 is TGTGCCAGCAGTCGCGGGGCGGGATATGGCTACACCTTC.

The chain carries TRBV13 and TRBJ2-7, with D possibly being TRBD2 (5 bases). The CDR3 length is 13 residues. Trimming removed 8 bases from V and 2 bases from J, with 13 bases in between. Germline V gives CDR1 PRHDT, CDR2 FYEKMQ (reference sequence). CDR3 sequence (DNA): TGTGCCAGCGGCACGGGAAGGACCTACGAGCAGTACTTC. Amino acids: CASGTGRTYEQYF. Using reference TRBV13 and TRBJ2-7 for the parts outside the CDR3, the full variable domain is AAGVIQSPRHLIKEKRETATLKCYPIPRHDTVYWYQQGPGQDPQFLISFYEKMQSDKGSIPDRFSAQQFSDYHSELNMSSLELGDSALYFCASGTGRTYEQYFGPGTRLTVT.

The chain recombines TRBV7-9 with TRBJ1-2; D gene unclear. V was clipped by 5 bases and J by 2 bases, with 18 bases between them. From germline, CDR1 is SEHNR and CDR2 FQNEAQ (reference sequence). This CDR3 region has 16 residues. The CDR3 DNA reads TGTGCCAGCAGCCCCCGAGACCGCAGCGAGAACTATGGCTACACCTTC. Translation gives CASSPRDRSENYGYTF.

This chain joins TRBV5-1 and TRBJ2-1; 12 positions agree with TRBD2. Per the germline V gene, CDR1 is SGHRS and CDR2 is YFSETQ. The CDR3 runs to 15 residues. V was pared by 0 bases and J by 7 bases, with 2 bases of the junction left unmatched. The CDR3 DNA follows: TGCGCCAGCAGCTTGGGACTAGCGGGAGCTAATGAGCAGTTCTTC. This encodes CASSLGLAGANEQFF.

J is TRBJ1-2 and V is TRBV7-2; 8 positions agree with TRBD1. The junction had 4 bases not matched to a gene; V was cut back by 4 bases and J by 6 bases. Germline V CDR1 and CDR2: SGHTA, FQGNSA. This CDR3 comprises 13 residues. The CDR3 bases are TGTGCCAGCAGCTGGGACAGGACAGATGGCTACACCTTC. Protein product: CASSWDRTDGYTF.

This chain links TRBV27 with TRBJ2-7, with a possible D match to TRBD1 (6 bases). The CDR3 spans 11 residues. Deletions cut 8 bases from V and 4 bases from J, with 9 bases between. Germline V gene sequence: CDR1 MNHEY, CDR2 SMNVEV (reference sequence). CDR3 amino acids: CASSTGYEQYF. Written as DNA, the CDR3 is TGTGCCAGCTCCACAGGGTACGAGCAGTACTTC.

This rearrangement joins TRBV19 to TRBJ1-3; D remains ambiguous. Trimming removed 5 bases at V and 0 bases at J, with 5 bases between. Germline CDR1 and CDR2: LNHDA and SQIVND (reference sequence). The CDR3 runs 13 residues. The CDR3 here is CASSLLSGNTIYF. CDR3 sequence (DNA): TGTGCCAGTAGTCTCCTCTCTGGAAACACCATATATTTT. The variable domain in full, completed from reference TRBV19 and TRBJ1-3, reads DGGITQSPKYLFRKEGQNVTLSCEQNLNHDAMYWYRQDPGQGLRLIYYSQIVNDFQKGDIAEGYSVSREKKESFPLTVTSAQKNPTAFYLCASSLLSGNTIYFGEGSWLTVV.